Reported below is one TCR beta chain. V shed 4 bases and J shed 1 base, with 14 bases lying between them. CDR3 length: 16 residues. Germline CDR1 SGHRS, CDR2 YFSETQ. This sample was taken from a study of blood T cell repertoires in COVID-19. Study overall: Whether acute or convalescent, the COVID-19 samples came from the United States, Italy and Spain. Sources were T cells, B-cell-depleted T cells, or PBMCs; the material itself was cDNA or gDNA.

Authors' analysis steps: Nucleated cell number was recorded as an estimate derived from reference gene primer amplification. Data came from immunoSEQ multiplex PCR; TCRdb stores just in-frame clones and leaves some out. Clonal size and the V and J genes are those of that table, whereas D and trimming came from the DNA. The profile covers around 300,000 clones, with more than 75% appearing a single time and 1% taken by the ten largest. This TCR was sampled from a middle-aged man with active or convalescent COVID-19. The sequencing sample was made of peripheral blood. The chain links TRBV5-1 to TRBJ2-2; D call uncertain. The CDR3 sequence is CASSPWAQVNTGELFF. The CDR3 DNA reads as TGCGCCAGCAGCCCGTGGGCCCAAGTGAACACCGGGGAGCTGTTTTTT.